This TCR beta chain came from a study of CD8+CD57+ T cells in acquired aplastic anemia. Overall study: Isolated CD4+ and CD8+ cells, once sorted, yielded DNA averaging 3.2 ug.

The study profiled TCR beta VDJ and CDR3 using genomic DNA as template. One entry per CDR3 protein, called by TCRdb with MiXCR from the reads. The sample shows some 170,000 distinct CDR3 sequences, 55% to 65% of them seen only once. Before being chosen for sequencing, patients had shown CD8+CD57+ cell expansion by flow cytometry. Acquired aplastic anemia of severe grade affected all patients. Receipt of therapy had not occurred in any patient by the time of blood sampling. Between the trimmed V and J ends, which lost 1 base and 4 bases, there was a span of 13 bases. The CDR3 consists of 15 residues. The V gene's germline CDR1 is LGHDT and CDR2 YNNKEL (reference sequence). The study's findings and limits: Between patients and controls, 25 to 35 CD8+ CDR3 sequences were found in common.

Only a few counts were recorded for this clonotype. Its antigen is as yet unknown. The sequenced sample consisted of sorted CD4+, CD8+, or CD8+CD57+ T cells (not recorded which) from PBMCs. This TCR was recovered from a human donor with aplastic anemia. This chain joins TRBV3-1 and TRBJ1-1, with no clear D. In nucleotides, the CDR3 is TGTGCCAGCAGCCAAGGAGCCGGTGGACCCACTGAAGCTTTCTTT. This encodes CASSQGAGGPTEAFF.